The next 5 T cell receptor beta chains were all read from a single sample in a study of STAT5B mutations in CD4+ large granular lymphocyte leukemia. Assay used: immunoSEQ multiplex PCR; TCRdb lists only in-frame clones, some missing. The sample has 30,000 or so clones, roughly 77% seen once. Sequencing was done on a sample of CD4+ T cells from blood buffy coats. The receptors come from a human donor in good health.

The chain couples TRBV10-1 to TRBJ2-7; the D gene is possibly TRBD2 (7 bases). Deletions cut 6 bases from V and 2 bases from J, with 14 bases between. There are 14 residues in the CDR3. CDR1 WNHNN and CDR2 SYGVQD come from the germline V gene (reference sequence). In DNA form, the CDR3 reads TGCGCCAGCAGAAGGGGGGGCCTAGCCTACGAGCAGTACTTC. This sequence encodes CASRRGGLAYEQYF.

A remark on this clone: Sequence at one end of the junction differs from germline and may be a read error. The chain has TRBV7-7 and TRBJ2-2; no definite D call. This CDR3 region has 15 residues. Germline lookup yields CDR1 SSHAT and CDR2 FNYEAQ (reference sequence). CDR3 residues: CASSSTPQSTGELFF. CDR3 DNA sequence: TGTGCTAGCAGCTCGACCCCACAATCAACCGGGGAGCTGTTTTTT.

This chain joins TRBV6-1 and TRBJ1-6; D not certain. CDR1 and CDR2 (germline): MNHNS, SASEGT. V lost 5 bases and J lost 7, with 15 bases in between. The CDR3 sequence is 15 residues long. In DNA form, the CDR3 reads TGTGCCAGCAGTAGGCGCCAGAAAGGGAATTCACCCCTCCACTTT. It translates to CASSRRQKGNSPLHF.

The CDR3 DNA sequence: TGTGCCAGCAGCCAAGACCGGTCCACTGAAGCTTTCTTT. Amino acid sequence: CASSQDRSTEAFF. The chain links TRBV14 to TRBJ1-1; D unresolved. The CDR3 runs to 13 residues. Germline CDR1 reads SGHDN; CDR2 reads FVKESK. The V and J ends lost 0 bases and 4 bases respectively, with 6 bases between them.

In its sample, this clone was seen once. The gene calls are TRBV18 and TRBJ2-5, with 7 bases lining up with TRBD1. This CDR3 is built from 14 residues. Germline CDR1 is KGHSH and CDR2 is LQKENI. V lost 5 bases and J lost 2; bases outside the gene matches: 5. The CDR3 loop reads CASSNRQGQETQYF. Here the CDR3 DNA reads TGTGCCAGCTCAAACAGACAGGGTCAAGAGACCCAGTACTTC.